This TCR beta chain was sequenced for a study of T-cell memory formation after mild COVID-19. For the study at large: The two donors had largely donor-specific TCR clusters.

There are a few counts of this clonotype. Its antigen is as yet unknown. This CDR3 is built from 14 residues. Germline V gene lookup returns CDR1 SEHNR and CDR2 FQNEAQ (reference sequence). The germline V and J ends were trimmed by 4 bases and 4 bases, with 13 bases remaining between them. Constant-segment-primed 5'RACE gave TCR alpha and TCR beta cDNA libraries with sample barcodes and UMIs. TCRdb independently ran MiXCR on the 5' RACE reads; one entry per CDR3 protein. The repertoire holds under 550,000 distinct CDR3 sequences, with 18% as singletons. Study results and limitations: Researchers report contracting CD4+ clones mostly in CM and EM, with CD8+ clones in EMRA. Memory cells collected pre-infection included some clones that later responded, suggesting cross-reactive memory joined.

The origin of this receptor is an adult woman who had mild COVID-19 (a few samples of this study predate the infection). Cell type and time point are not known. Sequencing was performed on PBMCs or a T cell subset sorted from them (not recorded which). The chain employs TRBV7-9 and TRBJ2-5; the D gene could be TRBD1 or TRBD2 (5 bases each). DNA for the CDR3: TGTGCCAGCAGCTCGACGAGGGGTAGAGAGACCCAGTACTTC. Amino acids: CASSSTRGRETQYF. Complete variable domain (other parts from reference TRBV7-9 and TRBJ2-5): DTGVSQNPRHKITKRGQNVTFRCDPISEHNRLYWYRQTLGQGPEFLTYFQNEAQLEKSRLLSDRFSAERPKGSFSTLEIQRTEQGDSAMYLCASSSTRGRETQYFGPGTRLLVL.